A selection of T cell receptor beta chains follows, all from one sample in a study of T cells in localized non-small cell lung cancer. Clones were read by immunoSEQ multiplex PCR, and TCRdb kept only the in-frame ones, dropping some. There are about 24,000 clones in the sample; about 88% occur only once, and around 28% lies in the top ten. The starting material was peripheral blood, obtained before any cancer treatment. The receptor source for this set is a male donor at least 60 years old with stage I squamous cell lung carcinoma. Each CDR3 is given with its conserved first and last residue. The order of the fields is CDR3 protein, CDR3 DNA, clone size, D gene, J gene, V gene. A D gene is named only where the DNA matches it firmly. Not every row has a clone size; where given, it reads once, few, many or a size class.

CDR3: CASSERPRSNEQFF
DNA: TGTGCCAGCAGTGAAAGGCCCCGGTCCAATGAGCAGTTCTTC
size: once
D: NA
J: TRBJ2-1
V: TRBV6-1

CDR3: CASSSGQVHGYTF
DNA: TGTGCCAGCAGTTCGGGACAGGTTCATGGCTACACCTTC
size: NA
D: TRBD1
J: TRBJ1-2
V: TRBV27

CDR3: CASRSPGGTQYF
DNA: TGTGCCAGCCGTTCCCCGGGGGGGACCCAGTACTTC
size: NA
D: TRBD2
J: TRBJ2-5
V: TRBV7-2

CDR3: CASSFGQETQYF
DNA: TGCGCCAGCAGCTTTGGTCAAGAGACCCAGTACTTC
size: NA
D: NA
J: TRBJ2-5
V: TRBV5-1

CDR3: CASSLDSNQPQHF
DNA: TGCGCCAGCAGCTTAGACAGCAATCAGCCCCAGCATTTT
size: few
D: NA
J: TRBJ1-5
V: TRBV5-1

CDR3: CASSPSGNYREQYF
DNA: TGTGCCAGCTCACCGAGCGGGAATTACCGCGAGCAGTACTTC
size: NA
D: TRBD2
J: TRBJ2-7
V: TRBV18

CDR3: CASSLGQIFSKTIYF
DNA: TGTGCCAGCAGCTTAGGACAGATCTTTTCAAAGACCATATATTTT
size: NA
D: NA
J: TRBJ1-3
V: TRBV7-8

CDR3: CASSSRTALGGYTF
DNA: TGTGCCAGCAGTTCCCGGACCGCCTTAGGTGGCTACACCTTC
size: NA
D: NA
J: TRBJ1-2
V: TRBV6-5

CDR3: CASSRDRSNTEAFF
DNA: TGTGCCAGCAGCCGGGACAGGTCGAACACTGAAGCTTTCTTT
size: NA
D: TRBD1
J: TRBJ1-1
V: TRBV6-5

CDR3: CASSLASSGSNNEQFF
DNA: TGTGCCAGCAGCTTAGCCTCGAGCGGGAGTAACAATGAGCAGTTCTTC
size: NA
D: TRBD2
J: TRBJ2-1
V: TRBV7-2

CDR3: CASSKYGSYNQPQHF
DNA: TGTGCCAGCAGTAAATACGGCAGTTACAATCAGCCCCAGCATTTT
size: NA
D: NA
J: TRBJ1-5
V: TRBV2

CDR3: CASSRETSGHLNTEAFF
DNA: TGTGCCAGCTCACGAGAAACGAGCGGACACTTGAACACTGAAGCTTTCTTT
size: NA
D: NA
J: TRBJ1-1
V: TRBV18

CDR3: CASSLQGNMNTEAFF
DNA: TGTGCCAGCAGCCTACAGGGGAACATGAACACTGAAGCTTTCTTT
size: NA
D: TRBD1
J: TRBJ1-1
V: TRBV7-9

CDR3: CASTRGLTSHTEAFF
DNA: TGTGCCAGCACCCGGGGTCTAACGTCTCACACTGAAGCTTTCTTT
size: NA
D: NA
J: TRBJ1-1
V: TRBV5-3

CDR3: CASSPGVGRPDEYSNQPQHF
DNA: TGCGCCAGCAGCCCAGGGGTGGGACGGCCCGACGAATATAGCAATCAGCCCCAGCATTTT
size: NA
D: NA
J: TRBJ1-5
V: TRBV4-1

CDR3: CASSYSGGGSPLHF
DNA: TGTGCCAGCAGTTATAGCGGGGGGGGGTCACCCCTCCACTTT
size: NA
D: NA
J: TRBJ1-6
V: TRBV6-5

CDR3: CASSSAGVYGYTF
DNA: TGTGCCAGCAGCTCTGCGGGGGTCTATGGCTACACCTTC
size: NA
D: NA
J: TRBJ1-2
V: TRBV5-4

CDR3: CASSLWTGGSTFYNEQFF
DNA: TGTGCCAGCAGTTTATGGACGGGAGGGTCCACCTTCTACAATGAGCAGTTCTTC
size: NA
D: TRBD2
J: TRBJ2-1
V: TRBV27

CDR3: CSALRSEQYF
DNA: TGCAGTGCCCTTAGGTCCGAGCAGTACTTC
size: NA
D: NA
J: TRBJ2-7
V: TRBV20-1

CDR3: CSVRSGGNTIYF
DNA: TGCAGCGTTAGAAGCGGGGGAAACACCATATATTTT
size: once
D: NA
J: TRBJ1-3
V: TRBV29-1